A selection of T cell receptor beta chains follows, all from one sample in a study of shared clonotypes between healthy human individuals. Sequencing was performed with immunoSEQ multiplex PCR; in TCRdb, only in-frame clones are kept and a portion is missing. The sample contains around 500,000 clones, 70% to 80% of which appear only once. The sequencing sample was made of PBMCs. Receptors originate from a woman in her forties in good health. Some clones in this sample may be carry-over from other donors' samples. CDR3s include the opening cysteine and the closing phenylalanine or tryptophan. D genes are given only for firm matches. Rows give clone size only sometimes, using once, few, many, or a class for an expanded clone.

J gene | CDR3 length | D gene | V gene | clone size | CDR3 protein | CDR3 DNA
TRBJ1-2 | 12 | NA | TRBV30 | once | CAWSVFQGGYTF | TGTGCCTGGAGTGTATTCCAGGGCGGCTACACCTTC
TRBJ2-6 | 20 | NA | TRBV19 | once | CASSRRTVGVWGSGANVLTF | TGTGCCAGTAGTAGACGGACAGTAGGAGTTTGGGGCTCTGGGGCCAACGTCCTGACTTTC
TRBJ1-5 | 12 | NA | TRBV28 | NA | CASREGNQPQHF | TGTGCCAGCAGGGAGGGGAATCAGCCCCAGCATTTT
TRBJ1-3 | 15 | NA | TRBV4-1 | NA | CASSRGVRAGNTIYF | TGCGCCAGCAGCCGGGGGGTGAGGGCTGGAAACACCATATATTTT
TRBJ2-7 | 14 | NA | TRBV10-2 | NA | CASSQTEYSYEQYF | TGCGCCAGCAGTCAGACAGAGTACTCCTACGAGCAGTACTTC
TRBJ2-5 | 17 | TRBD2 | TRBV10-3 | NA | CAISDRKLAAYQETQYF | TGTGCCATCAGTGACCGTAAACTAGCGGCGTACCAAGAGACCCAGTACTTC
TRBJ2-5 | 14 | TRBD1 | TRBV27 | NA | CASSRTGFRETQYF | TGTGCCAGCAGCCGGACAGGGTTTCGGGAGACCCAGTACTTC
TRBJ2-2 | 14 | TRBD1 | TRBV7-9 | NA | CASSPRGYTGELFF | TGTGCCAGCAGCCCCAGGGGGTACACCGGGGAGCTGTTTTTT
TRBJ2-7 | 12 | NA | TRBV11-2 | NA | CASSLVGYEQYF | TGTGCCAGCAGCTTAGTCGGCTACGAGCAGTACTTC
TRBJ2-1 | 17 | NA | TRBV27 | NA | CASSTSRTALSYNEQFF | TGTGCCAGCAGTACCTCACGGACAGCCCTCTCCTACAATGAGCAGTTCTTC
TRBJ2-7 | 12 | NA | TRBV6-1 | NA | CASRIFSHEQYF | TGTGCCAGCAGGATTTTTTCCCACGAGCAGTACTTC
TRBJ2-2 | 15 | NA | TRBV5-1 | NA | CASSPGGGGIGELFF | TGCGCCAGCAGCCCTGGTGGAGGGGGAATCGGGGAGCTGTTTTTT
TRBJ2-7 | 15 | NA | TRBV19 | NA | CASRSQGHGSYEQYF | TGTGCCAGTAGGTCCCAGGGGCATGGATCCTACGAGCAGTACTTC
TRBJ1-5 | 16 | TRBD1 | TRBV28 | NA | CASSWFRGKTDQPQHF | TGTGCCAGCAGTTGGTTCAGGGGGAAAACGGATCAGCCCCAGCATTTT
TRBJ2-1 | 15 | NA | TRBV11-3 | NA | CASSLGQASGDEQFF | TGTGCCAGCAGCTTAGGGCAGGCATCTGGTGATGAGCAGTTCTTC
TRBJ1-3 | 15 | NA | TRBV5-1 | NA | CASSLFGDSGNTIYF | TGCGCCAGCAGCTTGTTTGGGGACTCTGGAAACACCATATATTTT
TRBJ1-2 | 14 | TRBD1 | TRBV5-4 | NA | CASSRTGDFYGYTF | TGTGCCAGCAGCAGGACAGGGGATTTCTATGGCTACACCTTC
TRBJ1-5 | 13 | NA | TRBV18 | NA | CASSPQSNQPQHF | TGTGCCAGCTCACCACAGAGCAATCAGCCCCAGCATTTT
TRBJ2-7 | 14 | NA | TRBV9 | NA | CASSLLASSYEQYF | TGTGCCAGCAGCCTACTAGCCAGCTCCTACGAGCAGTACTTC
TRBJ1-1 | 14 | NA | TRBV7-2 | NA | CASSLVQMNTEAFF | TGTGCCAGCAGCTTAGTACAGATGAACACTGAAGCTTTCTTT